The source of this TCR beta chain is a study of blood T cell repertoires in COVID-19. Produced via immunoSEQ multiplex PCR; TCRdb's table is partial and in-frame only. The sample lists roughly 200,000 clones, more than 75% occurring once. Germline-derived CDR1 and CDR2 are SGHVS and FQNEAQ. With V trimmed by 5 bases and J by 2 bases, 7 bases remained unmatched. The CDR3 covers 15 residues. The specimen was peripheral blood. The sequence came from a woman aged 40 to 50 with COVID-19, enrolled during active disease. The V and J genes are TRBV7-8 and TRBJ1-2; 8 bases fit TRBD1. CDR3 protein: CASSRGDRPNYGYTF. The CDR3 DNA reads TGTGCCAGCAGCCGCGGGGACAGGCCAAACTATGGCTACACCTTC.